This is a list of T cell receptor beta chains from one sample in a study of CD8+ T cells in alopecia areata. The data were produced by immunoSEQ multiplex PCR, yet TCRdb's version contains in-frame clones alone and is incomplete. The sample holds 110,000 to 150,000 clones, roughly 53% seen once. The sample was CD4+ T cells sorted from blood, taken at week 0. These receptors were obtained from a human donor with alopecia areata. Both conserved end residues are part of each CDR3. The order of the fields is J gene, D gene, clone size, V gene, CDR3 protein, CDR3 DNA. The D gene is left open where the match is weak. Expanded clones get a size class; other rows say once, few or many, or leave the size out.

TRBJ1-2 | NA | NA | TRBV5-1 | CASRLDSGGYGYTF | TGCGCCAGCAGACTAGACTCGGGAGGCTATGGCTACACCTTC
TRBJ2-7 | NA | NA | TRBV29-1 | CSVGNRDPYEQYF | TGCAGCGTTGGGAACAGGGACCCCTACGAGCAGTACTTC
TRBJ1-1 | NA | NA | TRBV6-5 | CASSSPAEGTEAFF | TGTGCCAGCAGTTCCCCCGCGGAGGGCACTGAAGCTTTCTTT
TRBJ1-1 | NA | NA | TRBV30 | CAWGRNRDTEAFF | TGTGCCTGGGGCAGAAACAGGGACACTGAAGCTTTCTTT
TRBJ2-5 | TRBD1 | once | TRBV7-7 | CASSLAGQGAWETQYF | TGTGCTAGCAGCTTAGCGGGACAGGGGGCGTGGGAGACCCAGTACTTC
TRBJ2-2 | TRBD1 | NA | TRBV5-4 | CASSTGTESYGELFF | TGTGCCAGCAGCACTGGGACAGAGTCGTACGGGGAGCTGTTTTTT
TRBJ1-2 | TRBD1 | once | TRBV27 | CASSLTGGYGYTF | TGTGCCAGCAGTTTGACAGGGGGATATGGCTACACCTTC
TRBJ2-3 | NA | NA | TRBV25-1 | CASSVTGVTDTQYF | TGTGCCAGCAGTGTTACGGGGGTCACAGATACGCAGTATTTT
TRBJ1-6 | NA | NA | TRBV20-1 | CSARSSPLHF | TGCAGTGCTAGAAGTTCACCCCTCCACTTT
TRBJ1-6 | NA | NA | TRBV5-6 | CASSPPVTLHF | TGTGCCAGCAGCCCCCCGGTTACCCTCCACTTT
TRBJ2-7 | NA | few | TRBV4-1 | CASSTRPSSYEQYF | TGCGCCAGCAGCACGAGGCCGAGCTCCTACGAGCAGTACTTC
TRBJ2-2 | NA | NA | TRBV6-6 | CASRLQGTGELFF | TGTGCCAGCAGACTTCAGGGGACCGGGGAGCTGTTTTTT
TRBJ2-3 | TRBD2 | NA | TRBV7-2 | CASSKLAGDTDTQYF | TGTGCCAGCAGCAAACTAGCGGGGGACACAGATACGCAGTATTTT
TRBJ2-5 | TRBD2 | few | TRBV29-1 | CSVEGLAGNTQYF | TGCAGCGTTGAGGGGCTAGCGGGGAACACCCAGTACTTC
TRBJ1-3 | NA | NA | TRBV6-6 | CASSSTNGNTIYF | TGTGCCAGCAGTTCCACCAATGGAAACACCATATATTTT
TRBJ1-6 | NA | NA | TRBV25-1 | CASSGRVGSPLHF | TGTGCCAGCAGCGGGCGCGTCGGTTCACCCCTCCACTTT
TRBJ1-1 | NA | NA | TRBV4-3 | CASSQGVTGRNTEAFF | TGCGCCAGCAGCCAAGGGGTCACAGGGAGGAACACTGAAGCTTTCTTT
TRBJ1-5 | NA | many | TRBV4-1 | CASSQPKFLKGMKGQPQHF | TGCGCCAGCAGCCAACCTAAGTTTTTGAAGGGGATGAAGGGTCAGCCCCAGCATTTT
TRBJ2-5 | NA | NA | TRBV14 | CASSQPQQTQYF | TGTGCCAGCAGCCAGCCCCAGCAGACCCAGTACTTC
TRBJ2-7 | TRBD1 | NA | TRBV11-2 | CASSLVGTVYEQYF | TGTGCCAGCAGCTTAGTCGGGACAGTCTACGAGCAGTACTTC
TRBJ2-3 | TRBD2 | NA | TRBV28 | CASGAGDTDTQYF | TGTGCCAGCGGAGCGGGGGATACAGATACGCAGTATTTT
TRBJ1-5 | NA | NA | TRBV23-1 | CASSQPRQHNQPQHF | TGCGCCAGCAGTCAACCGCGACAGCACAATCAGCCCCAGCATTTT
TRBJ2-5 | NA | NA | TRBV2 | CASSESRSGETQYF | TGTGCCAGCAGTGAGTCCAGGTCCGGGGAGACCCAGTACTTC
TRBJ1-2 | TRBD1 | NA | TRBV7-2 | CASSSRTGTGVGYTF | TGTGCCAGCAGCTCCCGGACCGGGACAGGGGTTGGCTACACCTTC
TRBJ2-5 | NA | NA | TRBV27 | CASGSPGPEETQYF | TGTGCCAGCGGGTCCCCGGGCCCCGAAGAGACCCAGTACTTC
TRBJ2-4 | NA | once | TRBV5-6 | CASSTTGADIQYF | TGTGCCAGCAGCACCACAGGTGCGGACATTCAGTACTTC
TRBJ2-1 | TRBD2 | few | TRBV7-9 | CASSASGGQQFF | TGTGCCAGCAGCGCCAGCGGGGGTCAGCAGTTCTTC
TRBJ2-5 | NA | NA | TRBV5-1 | CASSLGLAGTQETQYF | TGCGCCAGCAGCTTGGGTCTAGCCGGGACCCAAGAGACCCAGTACTTC
TRBJ1-2 | NA | NA | TRBV5-1 | CASSWDPTGGYTF | TGCGCCAGCAGCTGGGACCCTACGGGAGGCTACACCTTC
TRBJ1-4 | TRBD1 | NA | TRBV29-1 | CSVRPGQTNEKLFF | TGCAGCGTCCGTCCGGGACAGACAAATGAAAAACTGTTTTTT
TRBJ1-5 | TRBD1 | once | TRBV6-6 | CASRLDRDRNQPQHF | TGTGCCAGCAGGCTGGACAGGGACCGGAATCAGCCCCAGCATTTT
TRBJ2-6 | NA | NA | TRBV4-1 | CASSQETSGANVLTF | TGCGCCAGCAGCCAAGAAACCTCTGGGGCCAACGTCCTGACTTTC
TRBJ2-7 | NA | few | TRBV10-3 | CAISESDPPAYEQYF | TGTGCCATCAGTGAGTCGGATCCCCCGGCCTACGAGCAGTACTTC
TRBJ2-5 | TRBD2 | NA | TRBV30 | CAWGRLGGGETQYF | TGTGCCTGGGGTCGCTTGGGCGGGGGAGAGACCCAGTACTTC
TRBJ2-2 | NA | many | TRBV7-2 | CASSLSYTNTGELFF | TGTGCCAGCAGCTTGTCCTATACGAACACCGGGGAGCTGTTTTTT
TRBJ2-2 | NA | NA | TRBV5-1 | CASSSGQGINTGELFF | TGCGCCAGCAGCTCCGGCCAAGGAATTAACACCGGGGAGCTGTTTTTT
TRBJ1-1 | NA | NA | TRBV28 | CASSFSSTEEAFF | TGTGCCAGCAGTTTCAGTAGCACGGAAGAAGCTTTCTTT
TRBJ1-1 | NA | NA | TRBV7-9 | CASSSRGNTEAFF | TGTGCCAGCAGCTCGAGAGGGAACACTGAAGCTTTCTTT
TRBJ1-4 | NA | NA | TRBV5-1 | CASSLGSTEEKLFF | TGCGCCAGCAGCTTGGGCTCGACGGAGGAAAAACTGTTTTTT
TRBJ1-1 | TRBD1 | NA | TRBV30 | CAWSVRGTGRYMNTEAFF | TGTGCCTGGAGTGTACGAGGGACAGGACGGTACATGAACACTGAAGCTTTCTTT
TRBJ2-3 | TRBD1 | NA | TRBV6-6 | CASIGGQVTDTQYF | TGTGCCAGCATTGGAGGACAGGTCACAGATACGCAGTATTTT
TRBJ1-1 | NA | NA | TRBV5-1 | CASSFGTVGTEAFF | TGCGCCAGCAGCTTCGGTACCGTCGGGACTGAAGCTTTCTTT
TRBJ2-1 | NA | NA | TRBV30 | CAWSGGQLYNEQFF | TGTGCCTGGAGTGGTGGGCAGCTCTACAATGAGCAGTTCTTC
TRBJ1-2 | TRBD1 | few | TRBV5-6 | CASSLRTGDIYGYTF | TGTGCCAGCAGCTTGCGTACAGGGGATATCTATGGCTACACCTTC
TRBJ2-1 | TRBD1 | few | TRBV29-1 | CSVVDRGWLGSYNEQFF | TGCAGCGTTGTCGACAGGGGGTGGCTTGGGTCCTACAATGAGCAGTTCTTC
TRBJ1-1 | NA | few | TRBV14 | CASSRDMNTEAFF | TGTGCCAGCAGTCGAGACATGAACACTGAAGCTTTCTTT
TRBJ2-2 | NA | NA | TRBV6-5 | CASGTNTGELFF | TGTGCCAGCGGGACTAACACCGGGGAGCTGTTTTTT
TRBJ2-1 | NA | NA | TRBV4-1 | CASGTPGGADEQFF | TGCGCCAGCGGAACCCCGGGGGGCGCGGATGAGCAGTTCTTC
TRBJ1-6 | TRBD1 | few | TRBV2 | CASSETGVSPLHF | TGTGCCAGCAGTGAAACAGGGGTTTCACCCCTCCACTTT
TRBJ1-1 | NA | NA | TRBV7-8 | CASSLGGGRTEAFF | TGTGCCAGCAGCTTAGGAGGTGGGAGAACTGAAGCTTTCTTT